This T cell receptor beta chain was obtained from a study of OX40 agonist ivuxolimab in advanced cancers. Across the study: Ivuxolimab, an antibody acting as an agonist of OX40 (CD134), was used to treat patients. General observations from the study: Still undetermined is the antigen specificity of the expanded peripheral T cells.

V shed 6 bases and J 7 bases; nucleotides not matched to a gene: 9. This CDR3 region has 13 residues. Germline lookup yields CDR1 SQVTM and CDR2 ANQGSEA. The table came from immunoSEQ multiplex PCR; TCRdb's copy has only in-frame clones and leaves some out. The table lists some 20,000 clones, around nine tenths of them singletons. Notes on this clone: Antigen: not known.

The TCR originated in an adult with an advanced solid tumor such as melanoma, head and neck, liver or kidney cancer. The specimen comprised CD4+ or CD8+ T cells sorted from blood, sampled in a trial of the OX40 agonist ivuxolimab. The chain links TRBV29-1 to TRBJ1-2; 9 bases map to TRBD1. The CDR3, as DNA: TGCAGCGTGAGTACAGGGGGCGCGGCTGGCTACACCTTC. Encoded protein: CSVSTGGAAGYTF. Full variable domain (remainder filled in from reference TRBV29-1 and TRBJ1-2): SAVISQKPSRDICQRGTSLTIQCQVDSQVTMMFWYRQQPGQSLTLIATANQGSEATYESGFVIDKFPISRPNLTFSTLTVSNMSPEDSSIYLCSVSTGGAAGYTFGSGTRLTVV.